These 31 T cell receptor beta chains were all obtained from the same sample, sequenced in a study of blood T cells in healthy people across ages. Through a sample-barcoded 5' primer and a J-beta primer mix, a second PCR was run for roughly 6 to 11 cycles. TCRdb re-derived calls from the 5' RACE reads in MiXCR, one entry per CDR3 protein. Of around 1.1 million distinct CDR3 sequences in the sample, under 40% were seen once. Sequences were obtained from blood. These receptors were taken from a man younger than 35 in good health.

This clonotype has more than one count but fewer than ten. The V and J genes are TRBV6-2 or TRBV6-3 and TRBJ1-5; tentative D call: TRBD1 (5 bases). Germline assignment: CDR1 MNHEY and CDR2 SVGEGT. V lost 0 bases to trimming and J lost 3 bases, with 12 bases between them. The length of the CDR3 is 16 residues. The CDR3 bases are TGTGCCAGCAGTTACTCGATGGCGGGGCACAATCAGCCCCAGCATTTT. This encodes CASSYSMAGHNQPQHF.

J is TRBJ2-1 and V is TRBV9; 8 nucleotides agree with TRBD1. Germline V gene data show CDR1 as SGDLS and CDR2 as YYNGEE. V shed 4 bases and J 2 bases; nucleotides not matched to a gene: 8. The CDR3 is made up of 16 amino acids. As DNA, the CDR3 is TGTGCCAGCAGCTCTTATGGGACAGGACCCTACAATGAGCAGTTCTTC. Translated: CASSSYGTGPYNEQFF. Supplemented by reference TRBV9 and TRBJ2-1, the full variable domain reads DSGVTQTPKHLITATGQRVTLRCSPRSGDLSVYWYQQSLDQGLQFLIQYYNGEERAKGNILERFSAQQFPDLHSELNLSSLELGDSALYFCASSSYGTGPYNEQFFGPGTRLTVL.

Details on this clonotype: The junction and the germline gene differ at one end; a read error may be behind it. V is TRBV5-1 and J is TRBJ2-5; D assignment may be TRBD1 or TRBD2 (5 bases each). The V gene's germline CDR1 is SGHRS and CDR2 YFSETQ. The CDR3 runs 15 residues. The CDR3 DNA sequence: TGTGCCAGCAGCTTTGGTGGCAGGGAGACCGAGACCCAGTACTTC. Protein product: CASSFGGRETETQYF.

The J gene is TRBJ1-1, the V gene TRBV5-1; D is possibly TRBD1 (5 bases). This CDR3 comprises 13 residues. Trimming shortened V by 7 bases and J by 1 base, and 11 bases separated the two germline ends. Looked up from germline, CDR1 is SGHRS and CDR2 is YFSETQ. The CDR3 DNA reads TGCGCCAGCGGCCGGGACCCGAACACTGAAGCTTTCTTT. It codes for CASGRDPNTEAFF.

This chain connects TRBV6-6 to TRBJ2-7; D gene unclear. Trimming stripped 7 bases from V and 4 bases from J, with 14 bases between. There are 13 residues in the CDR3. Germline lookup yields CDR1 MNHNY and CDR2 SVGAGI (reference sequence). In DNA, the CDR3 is TGTGCCAGCACCCCAACGGTGGGGTACGAGCAGTACTTC. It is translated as CASTPTVGYEQYF.

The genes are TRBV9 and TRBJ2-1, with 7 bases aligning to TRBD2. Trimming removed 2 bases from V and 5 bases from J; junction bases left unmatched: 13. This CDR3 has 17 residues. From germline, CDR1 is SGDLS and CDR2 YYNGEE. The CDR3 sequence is CASSVGPLASGNNEQFF. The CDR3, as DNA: TGTGCCAGCAGCGTGGGCCCTTTGGCTAGCGGAAACAATGAGCAGTTCTTC.

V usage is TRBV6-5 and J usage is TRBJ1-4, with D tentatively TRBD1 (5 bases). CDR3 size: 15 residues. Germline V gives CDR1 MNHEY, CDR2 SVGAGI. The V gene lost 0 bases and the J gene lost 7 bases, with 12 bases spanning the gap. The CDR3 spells CASSYSAGFGEKLFF. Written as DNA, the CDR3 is TGTGCCAGCAGTTACTCGGCAGGGTTTGGTGAAAAACTGTTTTTT.

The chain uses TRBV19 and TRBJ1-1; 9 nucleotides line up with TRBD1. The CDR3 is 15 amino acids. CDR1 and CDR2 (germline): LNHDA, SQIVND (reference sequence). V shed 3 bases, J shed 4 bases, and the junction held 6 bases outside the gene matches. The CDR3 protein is CASSMGTGRTTEAFF. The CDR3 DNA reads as TGTGCCAGTAGTATGGGGACAGGGAGGACCACTGAAGCTTTCTTT.

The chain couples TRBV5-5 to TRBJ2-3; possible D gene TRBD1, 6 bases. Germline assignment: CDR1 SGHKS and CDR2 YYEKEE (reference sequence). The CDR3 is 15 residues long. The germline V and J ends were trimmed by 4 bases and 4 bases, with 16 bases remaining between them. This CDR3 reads CASSAARGGADTQYF. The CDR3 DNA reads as TGTGCCAGCAGCGCCGCCAGGGGTGGCGCAGATACGCAGTATTTT.

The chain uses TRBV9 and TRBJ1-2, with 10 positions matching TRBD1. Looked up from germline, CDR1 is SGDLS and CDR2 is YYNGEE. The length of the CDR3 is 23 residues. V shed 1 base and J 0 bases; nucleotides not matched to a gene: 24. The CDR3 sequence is CASSVSPPGTGVNFKGANYGYTF. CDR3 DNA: TGTGCCAGCAGCGTATCCCCTCCCGGGACAGGGGTCAATTTTAAAGGAGCTAACTATGGCTACACCTTC.

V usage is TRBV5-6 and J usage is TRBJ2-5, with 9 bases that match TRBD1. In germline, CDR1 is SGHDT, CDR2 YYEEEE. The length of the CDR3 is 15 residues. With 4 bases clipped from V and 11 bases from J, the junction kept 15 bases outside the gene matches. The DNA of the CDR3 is TGTGCCAGCAGCCCCGGGACAGGGTTAAACAGTGAGCAGTACTTC. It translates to CASSPGTGLNSEQYF.

This CDR3 is CASKHREFNSPLHF. The CDR3 coding sequence is TGTGCCAGCAAACACCGGGAGTTTAATTCACCCCTCCACTTT. The chain links TRBV6-5 to TRBJ1-6; D remains unclear. This CDR3 is built from 14 residues. Trimming removed 7 bases from V and 6 bases from J, with 13 bases in between. Germline V gene data show CDR1 as MNHEY and CDR2 as SVGAGI.

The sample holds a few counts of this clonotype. The CDR3 DNA follows: TGCAGTGCTAGTGAGACTAGCGGGGGGAGAGGCACAGATACGCAGTATTTT. As protein: CSASETSGGRGTDTQYF. V and J are TRBV20-1 and TRBJ2-3; 13 bases match TRBD2. The CDR3 is 17 residues long. The germline V gene encodes CDR1 DFQATT and CDR2 SNEGSKA (reference sequence). With V trimmed by 3 bases and J by 1 base, 7 bases remained unmatched.

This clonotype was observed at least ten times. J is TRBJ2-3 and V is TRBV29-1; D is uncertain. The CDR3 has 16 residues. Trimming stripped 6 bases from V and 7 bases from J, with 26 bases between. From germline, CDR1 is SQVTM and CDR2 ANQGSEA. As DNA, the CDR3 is TGCAGCGTGAAGGTGGGGTCCACTTCAACCAGCAATACGCAGTATTTT. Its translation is CSVKVGSTSTSNTQYF.

Here the CDR3 DNA reads TGTGCCAGCAGCTTATTCGAGGTCCGAGAGACCCAGTACTTC. Translating it yields CASSLFEVRETQYF. The V call is TRBV7-2, the J call TRBJ2-5; D is undetermined. CDR3 size: 14 residues. V dropped 2 bases and J dropped 4 bases, with 11 bases sitting between them. Per the germline V gene, CDR1 is SGHTA and CDR2 is FQGNSA.

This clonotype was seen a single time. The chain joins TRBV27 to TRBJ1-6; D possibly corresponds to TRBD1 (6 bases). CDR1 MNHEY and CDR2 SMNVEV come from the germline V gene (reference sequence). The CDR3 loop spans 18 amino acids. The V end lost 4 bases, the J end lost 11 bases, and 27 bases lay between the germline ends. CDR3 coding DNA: TGTGCCAGCAGTTATCTCAAACGGACAGCCGGGATGGGGACACCCCTCCACTTT. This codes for CASSYLKRTAGMGTPLHF.

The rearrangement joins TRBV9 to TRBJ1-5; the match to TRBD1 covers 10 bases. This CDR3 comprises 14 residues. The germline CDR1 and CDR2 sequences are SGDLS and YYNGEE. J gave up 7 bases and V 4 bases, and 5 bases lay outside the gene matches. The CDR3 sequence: CASSSGQGQQPQHF. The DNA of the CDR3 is TGTGCCAGCAGCTCGGGACAGGGGCAACAGCCCCAGCATTTT.

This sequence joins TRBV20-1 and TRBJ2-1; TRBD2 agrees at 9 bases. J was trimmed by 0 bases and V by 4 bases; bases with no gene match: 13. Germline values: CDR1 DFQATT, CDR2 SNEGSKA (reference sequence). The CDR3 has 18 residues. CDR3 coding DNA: TGCAGTGCTATACCTCCGGGGCGGGGGGGATTCTCCTACAATGAGCAGTTCTTC. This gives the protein CSAIPPGRGGFSYNEQFF.

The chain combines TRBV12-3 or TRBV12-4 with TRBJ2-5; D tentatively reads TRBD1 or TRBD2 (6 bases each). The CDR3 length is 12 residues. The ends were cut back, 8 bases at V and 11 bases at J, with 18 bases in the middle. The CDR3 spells CASEGGWTEQYF. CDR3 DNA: TGTGCCAGCGAGGGGGGTTGGACAGAGCAGTACTTC.

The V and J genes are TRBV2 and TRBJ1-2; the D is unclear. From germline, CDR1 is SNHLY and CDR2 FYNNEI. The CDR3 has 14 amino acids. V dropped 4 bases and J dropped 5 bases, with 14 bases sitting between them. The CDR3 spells CASSGDVNLYGYTF. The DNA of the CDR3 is TGTGCCAGCAGTGGGGATGTTAATCTGTATGGCTACACCTTC.

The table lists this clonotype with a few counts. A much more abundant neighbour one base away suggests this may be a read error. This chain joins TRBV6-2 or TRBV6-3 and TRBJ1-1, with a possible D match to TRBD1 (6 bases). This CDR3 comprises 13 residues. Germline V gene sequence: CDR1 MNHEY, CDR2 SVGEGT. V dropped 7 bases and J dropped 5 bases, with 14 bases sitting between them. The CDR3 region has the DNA TGTGCCAGCAACGTACAGGGCTCGACTGAAGCTTTCTTT. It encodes CASNVQGSTEAFF.

The DNA of the CDR3 is TGCGCCAGCAGCCAGGACAACCCTTACAATGAGCAGTTCTTC. This translates into CASSQDNPYNEQFF. The chain combines TRBV4-3 with TRBJ2-1; possible D gene TRBD1, 5 bases. With 3 bases removed from V and 4 bases from J, the gap between germline ends came to 10 bases. The CDR3 extends over 14 amino acids. Germline lookup yields CDR1 LGHNA and CDR2 YSLEER.

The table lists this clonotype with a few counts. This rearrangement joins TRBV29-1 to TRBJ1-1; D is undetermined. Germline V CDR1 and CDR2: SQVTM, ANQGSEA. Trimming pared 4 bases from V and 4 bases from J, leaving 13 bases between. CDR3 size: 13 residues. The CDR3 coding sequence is TGCAGCGTTGTAGCCGATTCGCCCACTGAAGCTTTCTTT. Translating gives CSVVADSPTEAFF. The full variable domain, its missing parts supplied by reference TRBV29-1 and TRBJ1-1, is SAVISQKPSRDICQRGTSLTIQCQVDSQVTMMFWYRQQPGQSLTLIATANQGSEATYESGFVIDKFPISRPNLTFSTLTVSNMSPEDSSIYLCSVVADSPTEAFFGQGTRLTVV.

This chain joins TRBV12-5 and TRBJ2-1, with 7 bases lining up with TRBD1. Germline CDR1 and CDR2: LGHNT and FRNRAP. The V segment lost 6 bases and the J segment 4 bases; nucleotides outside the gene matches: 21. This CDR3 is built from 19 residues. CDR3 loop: CASGQTTYNGTAAYNEQFF. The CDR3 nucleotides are TGTGCTAGTGGCCAAACGACGTATAACGGGACAGCCGCTTACAATGAGCAGTTCTTC.

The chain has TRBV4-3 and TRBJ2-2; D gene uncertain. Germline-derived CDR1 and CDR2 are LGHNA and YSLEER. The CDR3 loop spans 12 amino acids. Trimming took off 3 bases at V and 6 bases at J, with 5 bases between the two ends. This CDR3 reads CASSHPAGELFF. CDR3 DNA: TGCGCCAGCAGCCACCCCGCCGGGGAGCTGTTTTTT.

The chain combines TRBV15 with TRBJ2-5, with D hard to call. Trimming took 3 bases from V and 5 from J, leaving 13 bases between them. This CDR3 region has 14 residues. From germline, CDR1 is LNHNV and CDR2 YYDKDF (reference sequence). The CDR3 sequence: CATSSFGSAETQYF. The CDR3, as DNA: TGTGCCACCAGCAGCTTTGGCAGTGCGGAGACCCAGTACTTC.

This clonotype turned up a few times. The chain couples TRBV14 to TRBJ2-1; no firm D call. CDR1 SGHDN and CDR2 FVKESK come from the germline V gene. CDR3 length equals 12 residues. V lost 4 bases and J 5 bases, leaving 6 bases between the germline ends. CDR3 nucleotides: TGTGCCAGCAGCCCATACCACAATGAGCAGTTCTTC. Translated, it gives CASSPYHNEQFF.

DNA of the CDR3: TGTGCCAGCAGCACTTCAACAGGGGGAGGAAACGAAGCTTTCTTT. Its protein product is CASSTSTGGGNEAFF. The chain is built from TRBV9 and TRBJ1-1; TRBD1 matches 8 bases. CDR1 is SGDLS, CDR2 YYNGEE, per germline. The CDR3 totals 15 residues. After removal of 4 bases from V and 8 bases from J, the junction contained 13 bases not matched to a gene.

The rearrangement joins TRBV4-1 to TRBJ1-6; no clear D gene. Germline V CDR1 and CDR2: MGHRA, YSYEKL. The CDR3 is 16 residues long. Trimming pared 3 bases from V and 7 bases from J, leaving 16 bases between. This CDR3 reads CASSQATPGENSPLHF. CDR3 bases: TGCGCCAGCAGCCAGGCAACACCGGGTGAGAATTCACCCCTCCACTTT.

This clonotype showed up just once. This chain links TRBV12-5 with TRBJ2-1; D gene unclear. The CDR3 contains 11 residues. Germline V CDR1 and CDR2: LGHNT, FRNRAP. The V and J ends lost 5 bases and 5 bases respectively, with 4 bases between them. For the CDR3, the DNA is TGTGCTAGTGGTACCCACAATGAGCAGTTCTTC. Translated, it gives CASGTHNEQFF.

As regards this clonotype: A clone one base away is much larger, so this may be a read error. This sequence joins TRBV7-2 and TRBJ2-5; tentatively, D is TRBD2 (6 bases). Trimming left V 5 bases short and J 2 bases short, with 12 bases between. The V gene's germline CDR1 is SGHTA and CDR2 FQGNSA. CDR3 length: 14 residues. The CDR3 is CTSSQGTGQETQYF. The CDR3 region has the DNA TGTACCAGCAGCCAAGGGACTGGTCAAGAGACCCAGTACTTC.